This T cell receptor (beta chain) was sequenced during a study of T cells after yellow fever vaccination. Remarks on this clonotype: As yet, its antigen is unknown.

A process of 5'RACE template switching, which added a universal primer site and UMIs, was used to make TCR cDNA. MiXCR was run by TCRdb on the 5' RACE reads, yielding one entry per CDR3 protein. The profile covers around 310,000 distinct CDR3 sequences, with 3.5% to 4.5% appearing a single time and roughly a fifth taken by the ten largest. Per the germline V gene, CDR1 is SGHRS and CDR2 is YFSETQ. The CDR3 runs 14 residues. V shed 4 bases and J 7 bases; nucleotides not matched to a gene: 7. Findings of the study overall: CD4 and CD8 compartments shared a small share of clonotypes. Post-booster samples contained most primary-vaccination clones (roughly 96% CD4, about 87% CD8).

The TCR was taken from a man aged 18 to 35 who received the YFV17D yellow fever vaccine. The material sequenced was PBMCs, taken 15 days after the yellow fever booster vaccination. The rearrangement links TRBV5-1 to TRBJ1-5, with TRBD1 matching 8 bases. The CDR3 protein is CASSRTGLEQPQHF. The CDR3 bases are TGCGCCAGCAGCCGGACAGGGTTGGAACAGCCCCAGCATTTT.